These 18 T cell receptor beta chains originate from one sample sequenced in a study of blood T cell repertoires in COVID-19. The data were produced by immunoSEQ multiplex PCR, yet TCRdb's version contains in-frame clones alone and is incomplete. Here the sample spans roughly 180,000 clones, approximately 81% being singletons. The sequenced sample consisted of PBMCs or T cells enriched from blood (not recorded which). Receptor source: a woman in her thirties or forties with acute COVID-19.

The chain recombines TRBV2 with TRBJ1-4; TRBD1 matches 10 bases. Germline V gives CDR1 SNHLY, CDR2 FYNNEI. The V segment lost 3 bases and the J segment 8 bases; nucleotides outside the gene matches: 6. This CDR3 has 15 amino acids. The CDR3: CASSDGDRGGEKLFF. CDR3 nucleotide sequence: TGTGCCAGCAGTGATGGGGACAGGGGTGGGGAAAAACTGTTTTTT.

The CDR3 DNA reads TGTGCCAGTAGCCTTGTTACAGGGGGCCGCACCGGGGAGCTGTTTTTT. This codes for CASSLVTGGRTGELFF. This rearrangement joins TRBV19 to TRBJ2-2, with 9 positions matching TRBD1. Germline V lookup: CDR1 LNHDA, CDR2 SQIVND (reference sequence). V lost 6 bases and J lost 4; bases outside the gene matches: 9. The CDR3 consists of 16 residues.

This chain uses TRBV3-1 (or the pseudogene TRBV3-2) with TRBJ2-7; TRBD1 matches 8 bases. Germline CDR1 reads LGHDT; CDR2 reads YNNKEL (reference sequence). The CDR3 extends over 15 amino acids. The V and J ends lost 2 bases and 2 bases, in that order; junction bases with no gene match: 5. This chain's CDR3 is CASSQRQGIAYEQYF. For the CDR3, the DNA is TGTGCCAGCAGCCAACGACAGGGGATCGCCTACGAGCAGTACTTC.

This clone was picked up one time. This chain joins TRBV7-2 and TRBJ1-3, with 10 positions matching TRBD1. Germline trimming cut 3 bases from V and 3 bases from J; bases unmatched to any gene: 2. Germline assignment: CDR1 SGHTA and CDR2 FQGNSA. CDR3 length equals 15 residues. The CDR3 region has the DNA TGTGCCAGCAGCTTCCGGACAGGGGGTGGAAACACCATATATTTT. It yields the protein CASSFRTGGGNTIYF.

The chain is built from TRBV29-1 and TRBJ1-1; 7 bases align to TRBD1. Germline CDR1 and CDR2: SQVTM and ANQGSEA. CDR3 length: 12 amino acids. In nucleotides, the CDR3 is TGCATAGCCGGGACAGAGAACACTGAAGCTTTCTTT. Protein sequence: CIAGTENTEAFF.

The CDR3 DNA is TGTGCCACCAGTGATGGAGGGACTGAAGCTTTCTTT. Its translation is CATSDGGTEAFF. V is TRBV24-1 and J is TRBJ1-1; D ambiguous. Germline CDR1 is KGHDR and CDR2 is SFDVKD. V lost 3 bases and J 5 bases, leaving 6 bases between the germline ends. There are 12 residues in the CDR3.

V gene TRBV9 combines with J gene TRBJ2-3; 13 nucleotides line up with TRBD2. CDR1 is SGDLS, CDR2 YYNGEE, per germline. The CDR3 contains 19 residues. Germline trimming cut 4 bases from V and 3 bases from J; bases unmatched to any gene: 14. CDR3 nucleotide sequence: TGTGCCAGCAGCCCTCGTCGACTAGCGGGAGGTGTTCGGACAGATACGCAGTATTTT. Translated, it gives CASSPRRLAGGVRTDTQYF. The full variable domain, with the rest looked up from reference TRBV9 and TRBJ2-3, is DSGVTQTPKHLITATGQRVTLRCSPRSGDLSVYWYQQSLDQGLQFLIQYYNGEERAKGNILERFSAQQFPDLHSELNLSSLELGDSALYFCASSPRRLAGGVRTDTQYFGPGTRLTVL.

The V and J genes are TRBV4-2 and TRBJ1-2, with D perhaps TRBD1 (6 bases). The germline CDR1 and CDR2 sequences are LGHNA and YNFKEQ. The CDR3 has 16 residues. The germline V and J ends were trimmed by 0 bases and 1 base, with 12 bases remaining between them. The CDR3 protein is CASSQDGGWVNYGYTF. The DNA of the CDR3 is TGTGCCAGCAGCCAAGATGGGGGCTGGGTTAACTATGGCTACACCTTC.

This rearrangement joins TRBV6-5 to TRBJ1-1, with D possibly TRBD1 on 5 matching bases. Germline V lookup: CDR1 MNHEY, CDR2 SVGAGI. V was trimmed by 6 bases and J by 7 bases, leaving 15 bases between them. The CDR3 is made up of 13 amino acids. The CDR3 DNA reads as TGTGCCAGCAGGGGATCAGGGTACCGTGAAGCTTTCTTT. It is translated as CASRGSGYREAFF.

This clone showed up just a few times. The chain links TRBV2 to TRBJ2-3, with TRBD2 matching over 8 bases. Per germline, CDR1 SNHLY and CDR2 FYNNEI. The CDR3 has 14 amino acids. Unmatched junction bases numbered 7, after V lost 3 bases and J lost 8 bases. The chain's CDR3 is CASSEAGGWVTQYF. The DNA of the CDR3 is TGTGCCAGCAGTGAGGCGGGAGGATGGGTTACGCAGTATTTT. Full variable domain (missing parts from reference TRBV2 and TRBJ2-3): EPEVTQTPSHQVTQMGQEVILRCVPISNHLYFYWYRQILGQKVEFLVSFYNNEISEKSEIFDDQFSVERPDGSNFTLKIRSTKLEDSAMYFCASSEAGGWVTQYFGPGTRLTVL.

This rearrangement joins TRBV2 to TRBJ1-2; D is unresolved. The V gene lost 5 bases and the J gene lost 0 bases, with 4 bases spanning the gap. The CDR3 has 12 residues. Germline V CDR1 and CDR2: SNHLY, FYNNEI. The CDR3 reads CASSRANYGYTF. The CDR3 nucleotides read TGTGCCAGCAGTCGAGCTAACTATGGCTACACCTTC.

This sequence joins TRBV9 and TRBJ2-3; D might be TRBD1 (5 bases). CDR1 and CDR2 (germline): SGDLS, YYNGEE. The V end lost 4 bases, the J end lost 2 bases, and 14 bases lay between the germline ends. The CDR3 is 15 amino acids. The CDR3 is CASSLSQTDTDTQYF. The CDR3 region has the DNA TGTGCCAGCAGCTTGTCCCAGACAGACACAGATACGCAGTATTTT.

The chain links TRBV24-1 to TRBJ1-2; TRBD1 matches at 7 bases. CDR1 and CDR2 from the germline V gene are KGHDR and SFDVKD. Trimming at V came to 3 bases and at J to 4 bases, leaving 4 bases not matched to a gene. The CDR3 contains 14 residues. The CDR3 region is CATSDGGQFYGYTF. The CDR3 region has the DNA TGTGCCACCAGTGATGGGGGACAGTTCTATGGCTACACCTTC.

The chain employs TRBV2 and TRBJ1-5; D is uncertain. Trimming cost V 5 bases and J 0 bases, with 14 bases left between them. Germline V gene data show CDR1 as SNHLY and CDR2 as FYNNEI. The CDR3 has 16 amino acids. The CDR3 coding sequence is TGTGCCAGCAGTCCCGGGTATGTCTATAGCAATCAGCCCCAGCATTTT. Residues: CASSPGYVYSNQPQHF. Using reference TRBV2 and TRBJ1-5 for the parts outside the CDR3, the full variable domain is EPEVTQTPSHQVTQMGQEVILRCVPISNHLYFYWYRQILGQKVEFLVSFYNNEISEKSEIFDDQFSVERPDGSNFTLKIRSTKLEDSAMYFCASSPGYVYSNQPQHFGDGTRLSIL.

This chain links TRBV20-1 with TRBJ1-1; D unclear. The germline V and J ends were trimmed by 4 bases and 2 bases, with 11 bases remaining between them. CDR1 and CDR2 from the germline V gene are DFQATT and SNEGSKA (reference sequence). The CDR3 consists of 13 residues. CDR3 sequence: CSANDKQNTEAFF. The CDR3 DNA sequence: TGCAGTGCTAATGATAAACAAAACACTGAAGCTTTCTTT.

The gene calls are TRBV7-9 and TRBJ2-2, with 10 nucleotides matching TRBD2. Germline lookup yields CDR1 SEHNR and CDR2 FQNEAQ (reference sequence). V gave up 5 bases and J gave up 1 base; unmatched junction bases: 7. The CDR3 covers 17 residues. CDR3 DNA: TGTGCCAGCAGCCCCGAACTAGCGGGACTGAACACCGGGGAGCTGTTTTTT. This codes for CASSPELAGLNTGELFF.

V and J are TRBV5-1 and TRBJ1-1; no definite D call. Germline CDR1 SGHRS, CDR2 YFSETQ. Trimming removed 1 base from V and 0 bases from J, with 13 bases in between. This CDR3 contains 16 residues. The CDR3 coding sequence is TGCGCCAGCAGCTTGTCAACAGACGGCCTGAACACTGAAGCTTTCTTT. As protein: CASSLSTDGLNTEAFF. Variable domain in full (rest from reference TRBV5-1 and TRBJ1-1): KAGVTQTPRYLIKTRGQQVTLSCSPISGHRSVSWYQQTPGQGLQFLFEYFSETQRNKGNFPGRFSGRQFSNSRSEMNVSTLELGDSALYLCASSLSTDGLNTEAFFGQGTRLTVV.

The rearrangement links TRBV19 to TRBJ1-5; TRBD1 aligns across 10 bases. CDR3 size: 16 residues. Germline values: CDR1 LNHDA, CDR2 SQIVND (reference sequence). Losses at the gene ends were 7 bases for V and 6 bases for J; bases not matched to a gene: 12. The CDR3 loop is CASTPEGTGVRQPQHF. The CDR3, as DNA: TGTGCCAGTACCCCGGAGGGGACAGGGGTGCGTCAGCCCCAGCATTTT.